The entry that follows covers one T cell receptor beta chain sequence. TCRdb's table, derived via immunoSEQ multiplex PCR, lists solely in-frame clones and lacks some. Here the sample spans some 140,000 clones, nearly 90% being singletons. The sample belongs to a study of radiation and T cells in renal cell carcinoma. Germline CDR1 and CDR2: MRHNA and SNTAGT. The V end lost 5 bases, the J end lost 6 bases, and 15 bases lay between the germline ends. The CDR3 has 14 amino acids. The time point was: baseline pretreatment blood. Regarding treatment: 15 Gy SBRT to primary tumor, nephrectomy 4 weeks later. Radiation-treated patients gave blood at baseline, week 2 and week 4. This renal cell carcinoma was of the clear cell type.

The chain couples TRBV6-4 to TRBJ2-3; tentatively, D is TRBD2 (5 bases). The receptor was isolated from a woman aged 50 to 60 with renal cell carcinoma. Here the sequenced sample was blood, taken from a patient whose treatment included radiotherapy and nephrectomy. CDR3 in DNA: TGTGCCAGCAGTAAGGACTTAAGTAGGGATACGCAGTATTTT. Its translation: CASSKDLSRDTQYF.